A selection of T cell receptor beta chains follows, all from one sample in a study of blood T cell repertoires in COVID-19. Repertoires were generated with immunoSEQ multiplex PCR, while TCRdb's copy carries only in-frame clones and drops some. The sample comprises more than 85,000 clones, 85% of which are singletons, and about 3.8% rests with the top ten. The sequencing sample was made of peripheral blood. Receptors originate from a man between 45 and 60 years old with acute or convalescent COVID-19. The CDR3 runs from the conserved cysteine through the conserved F or W. D genes are given only for firm matches. Clone size is not always given. Where it is, it says once, few, many or a class for expanded clones.

>-|TRBJ2-4|TRBV24-1|-|18
TGTGCCACCAGTGATTTGGCTGGTGGTCGGGGAACCAAAAACATTCAGTACTTC
CATSDLAGGRGTKNIQYF
>-|TRBJ2-2|TRBV11-2|TRBD1|15
TGTGCCAGCACCAGCCGGGACAGCCCCACCGGGGAGCTGTTTTTT
CASTSRDSPTGELFF
>-|TRBJ2-3|TRBV5-4|TRBD2|18
TGTGCCAGCAGCGGAACTAGCGGGGGGATACCTCGCACAGATACGCAGTATTTT
CASSGTSGGIPRTDTQYF
>-|TRBJ2-3|TRBV5-1|-|16
TGCGCCAGCAGCTCCTCCGGGACACCCAGCACAGATACGCAGTATTTT
CASSSSGTPSTDTQYF
>-|TRBJ1-4|TRBV27|TRBD1|14
TGTGCCAGCAGACCGACAGGGGGGGGACAAAAACTGTTTTTT
CASRPTGGGQKLFF
>-|TRBJ2-3|TRBV6-1|TRBD2|18
TGTGCCAGCAGTGGGGCCGGACTAGCGGGAGGGATGGCAGATACGCAGTATTTT
CASSGAGLAGGMADTQYF
>-|TRBJ2-4|TRBV21-1|-|19
TGTGCCAGCAGCACAATATCGGAACAGGGATCCAAGGGACAAAACATTCAGTACTTC
CASSTISEQGSKGQNIQYF
>-|TRBJ1-5|TRBV6-1|-|13
TGTGCCAGCAGTGAAGGGCCAGATCAGCCCCAGCATTTT
CASSEGPDQPQHF
>once|TRBJ2-1|TRBV7-2|-|16
TGTGCCAGCAGCTTTGATGCGGGGGCCCGGGGGAATGAGCAGTTCTTC
CASSFDAGARGNEQFF
>once|TRBJ2-1|TRBV28|TRBD2|17
TGTGCCAGCAGTCCCTCCCACCCGGGACTAGCGGGAGATGAGCAGTTCTTC
CASSPSHPGLAGDEQFF
>-|TRBJ2-1|TRBV9|-|15
TGTGCCAGCAGCGTAGATAGGGGCTCCTACAATGAGCAGTTCTTC
CASSVDRGSYNEQFF
>-|TRBJ1-4|TRBV18|TRBD1|17
TGTGCCAGCTCACCTACTTGGACAGGAACGATAGGGGAAAAACTGTTTTTT
CASSPTWTGTIGEKLFF
>-|TRBJ2-2|TRBV28|TRBD1|18
TGTGCCAGCAGGGGCCTTGGGGGACAGGGGGCGAACACCGGGGAGCTGTTTTTT
CASRGLGGQGANTGELFF
>-|TRBJ2-4|TRBV5-6|TRBD1|14
TGTGCCAGCAGCTCCCGACAGGGAAAAAACATTCAGTACTTC
CASSSRQGKNIQYF
>-|TRBJ2-2|TRBV9|TRBD1|14
TGTGCCAGCAAACAGGGGGTCGACACCGGGGAGCTGTTTTTT
CASKQGVDTGELFF
>few|TRBJ1-1|TRBV29-1|-|11
TGCAGCGTTGGATTAACAGGGGAAGCTTTCTTT
CSVGLTGEAFF